This is a list of T cell receptor beta chains from one sample in a study of T cells in lung cancer brain metastases. Some clones are missing from TCRdb's copy, which holds only in-frame ones; the method was immunoSEQ multiplex PCR. The table has 4,500 to 5,000 clones, roughly 85% seen once; the top ten hold about 2.4%. Sequenced material: tumor tissue from the primary lung tumor. All receptors come from a man between 45 and 60 years old with non-small cell lung cancer. CDR3s include the opening cysteine and the closing phenylalanine or tryptophan. Each record gives: D gene, V gene, clone size, CDR3 length, J gene, CDR3 DNA, CDR3 protein. A D gene is named only where the DNA matches it firmly. Clone size is shown for a subset of rows, as once, few, many or a class of expanded clone.

.	TRBV19	.	14	TRBJ1-5	TGTGCCAGTAGTATGGGGCAGGGGATTGGGCCCCAGCATTTT	CASSMGQGIGPQHF
.	TRBV6-1	few	14	TRBJ1-1	TGTGCCAGCGGGAACAGGGCTTCGAACACTGAAGCTTTCTTT	CASGNRASNTEAFF
.	TRBV12-5	.	13	TRBJ1-2	TGTGCTAGTGGCCGGACAGAAGGGGATGGCTACACCTTC	CASGRTEGDGYTF
TRBD1	TRBV25-1	.	14	TRBJ2-2	TGTGCCAGCAGTGGGACAGGGTCTGCCGGGGAGCTGTTTTTT	CASSGTGSAGELFF
.	TRBV9	large	17	TRBJ1-3	TGTGCCAGCAGCGTAGGGGGCTCTGCAGCCTCTGGAAACACCATATATTTT	CASSVGGSAASGNTIYF
.	TRBV29-1	.	12	TRBJ1-1	TGCAGCGTTGTGCAGCTCCACACTGAAGCTTTCTTT	CSVVQLHTEAFF
.	TRBV2	.	13	TRBJ2-7	TGTGCCAGCAGCGCCCTAGAGGGGGGCGGGCAGTACTTC	CASSALEGGGQYF
TRBD1	TRBV5-6	.	14	TRBJ1-2	TGTGCCAGCAGCCCGACAGGGGGAAACTATGGCTACACCTTC	CASSPTGGNYGYTF
.	TRBV15	.	16	TRBJ2-5	TGTGCCACCAGCAGAGATGTCGGGGGTTCACAAGAGACCCAGTACTTC	CATSRDVGGSQETQYF
.	TRBV19	once	14	TRBJ2-1	TGTGCCAGTAGTATAGATCCGACCAGGTTTGAGCAGTTCTTC	CASSIDPTRFEQFF
.	TRBV7-3	.	15	TRBJ1-1	TGTGCCAGCAGCCTTGAGGGGGGGATGAACACTGAAGCTTTCTTT	CASSLEGGMNTEAFF
TRBD1	TRBV10-3	once	14	TRBJ1-1	TGTGCCATCAGGAGGGCGGGACAGGGCACTGAAGCTTTCTTT	CAIRRAGQGTEAFF
.	TRBV10-1	.	13	TRBJ2-2	TGCGCCAGCAGCAACACAAACACCGGGGAGCTGTTTTTT	CASSNTNTGELFF
TRBD1	TRBV10-3	once	15	TRBJ2-3	TGTGCCATCAGTGAGGACAGGGGTGGTGCAGATACGCAGTATTTT	CAISEDRGGADTQYF
TRBD2	TRBV2	.	14	TRBJ2-2	TGTACCAGCGGCCTAGCGGGAGGAATCGGGGAGCTGTTTTTT	CTSGLAGGIGELFF
TRBD2	TRBV10-1	.	16	TRBJ2-2	TGCGCCAGCAGCTTCGGACTAGCGGGAGAGGGCGGGGAGCTGTTTTTT	CASSFGLAGEGGELFF
.	TRBV19	once	15	TRBJ1-2	TGTGCCAGTAGTGCCCAAGCGGGGGTAAACTATGGCTACACCTTC	CASSAQAGVNYGYTF
TRBD1	TRBV2	once	11	TRBJ1-1	TGTGCCAGCAGTGGACAGGGTCGGGCTTTCTTT	CASSGQGRAFF
.	TRBV9	.	13	TRBJ2-7	TGTGCCAGCAGCGTAAGCGAACCCTACGAGCAGTACTTC	CASSVSEPYEQYF
.	TRBV1	.	18	TRBJ2-5	TGCACCAGCAGCCAAGGCGGGGGGGGGAAGAAGAAGTCAGAGACCCAGTACTTC	CTSSQGGGGKKKSETQYF
.	TRBV5-5	.	14	TRBJ1-1	TGTGCCAGCAGCTTACAGAGAATGAACACTGAAGCTTTCTTT	CASSLQRMNTEAFF
TRBD2	TRBV11-2	.	20	TRBJ2-1	TGTGCCAGCAGCTTAGATAGCGGGGGGGCTTCTAGTCCCCTAAGCAATGAGCAGTTCTTC	CASSLDSGGASSPLSNEQFF
.	TRBV19	.	13	TRBJ1-5	TGTGCCAGTAGTGGACAGTTCAATCAGCCCCAGCATTTT	CASSGQFNQPQHF
.	TRBV4-2	.	19	TRBJ1-3	TGTGCCAGCAGCCAAGAGGTCCCGGGACGGCTAAGCTCTGGAAACACCATATATTTT	CASSQEVPGRLSSGNTIYF
TRBD1	TRBV28	.	17	TRBJ2-1	TGTGCCAGCAGTTTACCTCCTACCGGGACAGGTGGGAATGAGCAGTTCTTC	CASSLPPTGTGGNEQFF
TRBD1	TRBV2	.	13	TRBJ1-2	TGTGCCAGCACGACAGGGGCTAACTATGGCTACACCTTC	CASTTGANYGYTF
.	TRBV5-1	.	14	TRBJ2-2	TGCGCCAGCAGCTGGACACAGAACACCGGGGAGCTGTTTTTT	CASSWTQNTGELFF
.	TRBV14	.	15	TRBJ2-1	TGTGCCAGCAGCCATACCCCGGGACGACTCAATGAGCAGTTCTTC	CASSHTPGRLNEQFF
TRBD1	TRBV4-1	.	16	TRBJ2-7	TGCGCCAGCAGCGACCCGGGTACAGGGGGGTCCTACGAGCAGTACTTC	CASSDPGTGGSYEQYF
.	TRBV9	.	15	TRBJ1-2	TGTGCCAGCAGCGTAGGGGGGACTGCCTTGGGGGGCTACACCTTC	CASSVGGTALGGYTF
.	TRBV6-5	.	12	TRBJ1-1	TGTGCCAGCAGTGGGGACACCACTGAAGCTTTCTTT	CASSGDTTEAFF
.	TRBV30	.	13	TRBJ1-1	TGTGCCTGGCACGGACAGCTGAGGACTGAAGCTTTCTTT	CAWHGQLRTEAFF
TRBD1	TRBV6-5	.	15	TRBJ1-5	TGTGCCAGCAGAACAGGGGATGGTAGCAATCAGCCCCAGCATTTT	CASRTGDGSNQPQHF
.	TRBV5-1	once	16	TRBJ1-3	TGCGCCAGCAGCTTGCGGCAAGGAGGCTCTGGAAACACCATATATTTT	CASSLRQGGSGNTIYF
.	TRBV6-1	.	11	TRBJ1-2	TGTGCCAGCACCGAAACGTCCCGCTACACCTTC	CASTETSRYTF
.	TRBV4-2	.	13	TRBJ2-7	TGTGCCAGCAGCCCATCAGGCCCCTACGAGCAGTACTTC	CASSPSGPYEQYF
.	TRBV7-5	.	16	TRBJ2-7	TGTGCCAGAAGCTCTTTTCCGGCAGGGTTTACCTACGAGCAGTACTTC	CARSSFPAGFTYEQYF
TRBD1	TRBV13	.	15	TRBJ2-3	TGTGCCAGCAGCTCAAGACAGGGTCGGACAGATACGCAGTATTTT	CASSSRQGRTDTQYF
.	TRBV5-1	.	15	TRBJ2-1	TGCGCCAGCAGCCCAGAACCGAGACTTATCAATGAGCAGTTCTTC	CASSPEPRLINEQFF
.	TRBV4-1	.	16	TRBJ1-5	TGCGCCAGCACATTCTCTTACGGGGGCGCCAGTCAGCCCCAGCATTTT	CASTFSYGGASQPQHF
.	TRBV6-5	once	13	TRBJ1-3	TGTGCCAGCCTCACCTTAACTGGAAACACCATATATTTT	CASLTLTGNTIYF
.	TRBV5-1	.	15	TRBJ2-2	TGCGCCAGCAGCCTACACGGAACGAACACCGGGGAGCTGTTTTTT	CASSLHGTNTGELFF
.	TRBV28	once	15	TRBJ1-1	TGTGCCAGTAGTTTCGGCCGGGGCCCCCACACTGAAGCTTTCTTT	CASSFGRGPHTEAFF
.	TRBV19	.	17	TRBJ2-6	TGTGCCAGTAGTTGGGAAGGGGTCGTCTCTAGGGCCAACGTCCTGACTTTC	CASSWEGVVSRANVLTF
.	TRBV7-2	few	15	TRBJ2-7	TGTGCCAGCAGCTTAGTGGGACTGGCACGGGGCGAGCAGTACTTC	CASSLVGLARGEQYF
.	TRBV7-7	.	13	TRBJ1-1	TGTGCCAGCAGCTTAGATCGGGATGCTGAAGCTTTCTTT	CASSLDRDAEAFF
TRBD2	TRBV5-4	.	18	TRBJ2-6	TGTGCCAGCGCCACAGGACTAGCGGGGGGGCAAGGGGCCAACGTCCTGACTTTC	CASATGLAGGQGANVLTF
.	TRBV2	.	18	TRBJ1-1	TGTGCCAGCAGTGAAGCCCTGTTTACAGGTGCGAAAGGCACTGAAGCTTTCTTT	CASSEALFTGAKGTEAFF
.	TRBV5-1	.	14	TRBJ2-3	TGCGCCAGCAGTTCCGAAGGGGGGGCGGATACGCAGTATTTT	CASSSEGGADTQYF